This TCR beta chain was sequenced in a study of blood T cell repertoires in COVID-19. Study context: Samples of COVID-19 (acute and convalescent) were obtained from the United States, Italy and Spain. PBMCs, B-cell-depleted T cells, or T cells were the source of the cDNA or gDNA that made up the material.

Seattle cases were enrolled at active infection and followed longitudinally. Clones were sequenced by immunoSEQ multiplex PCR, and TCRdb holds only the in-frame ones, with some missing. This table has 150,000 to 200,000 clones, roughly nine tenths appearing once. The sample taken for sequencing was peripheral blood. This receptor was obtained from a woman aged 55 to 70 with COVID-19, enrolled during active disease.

The CDR3 DNA reads as TGTGCCAGCAGTTTCCCGGGCGGGGGCGACTATGGCTACACCTTC. The encoded protein is CASSFPGGGDYGYTF. The chain uses TRBV28 and TRBJ1-2; tentative D call: TRBD1 (6 bases). The CDR3 runs 15 residues. Trimming took 3 bases from V and 3 from J, leaving 14 bases between them. In germline, CDR1 is MDHEN, CDR2 SYDVKM.